This passage covers 26 T cell receptor beta chains from one sample sequenced in a study of blood T cell repertoires in COVID-19. Sequencing was performed with immunoSEQ multiplex PCR; in TCRdb, only in-frame clones are kept and a portion is missing. The sample holds around 150,000 clones, 85% to 95% seen once. The specimen was peripheral blood. The receptors come from a woman aged 50 to 60 with acute or convalescent COVID-19.

V is TRBV3-1 (or the pseudogene TRBV3-2) and J is TRBJ1-4; D possibly corresponds to TRBD1 (5 bases). The germline V gene encodes CDR1 LGHDT and CDR2 YNNKEL (reference sequence). V was shortened by 1 base and J by 11 bases, with 17 bases between the two germline ends. The CDR3 runs 15 residues. The CDR3 DNA reads as TGTGCCAGCAGCCAAGGTTTGGATTCCGGGGGGAAACTGTTTTTT. Protein sequence: CASSQGLDSGGKLFF.

V usage is TRBV30 and J usage is TRBJ1-2, with D maybe TRBD1 (6 bases). V was shortened by 3 bases and J by 2 bases, with 10 bases between the two germline ends. CDR3 length: 13 residues. CDR1 is GTSNPN, CDR2 SVGIG, per germline (reference sequence). The CDR3 region has the DNA TGTGCCTGGAGGGACAGCCTAAACTATGGCTACACCTTC. It encodes CAWRDSLNYGYTF.

V is TRBV14 and J is TRBJ1-2; the D gene is possibly TRBD1 (6 bases). V dropped 0 bases and J dropped 7 bases, with 15 bases sitting between them. This CDR3 has 15 amino acids. Per the germline V gene, CDR1 is SGHDN and CDR2 is FVKESK. The CDR3 region has the DNA TGTGCCAGCAGCCAAGAATGGACAGCCCCGGCTGGCTACACCTTC. It codes for CASSQEWTAPAGYTF.

The chain is built from TRBV3-1 (or the pseudogene TRBV3-2) and TRBJ2-3; D remains unclear. V lost 6 bases, J lost 2 bases, and 12 bases lay in between. Per germline, CDR1 LGHDT and CDR2 YNNKEL (reference sequence). CDR3 length equals 14 residues. CDR3 DNA: TGTGCCAGCAGTCTCGGGTTGGTCACAGATACGCAGTATTTT. Encoded protein: CASSLGLVTDTQYF.

The CDR3 reads CASSSGGVYNEQFF. In DNA, the CDR3 is TGTGCCAGCAGTAGCGGGGGGGTCTACAATGAGCAGTTCTTC. The genes are TRBV7-3 and TRBJ2-1, with 11 bases identical to TRBD2. This CDR3 comprises 14 residues. Germline lookup yields CDR1 SGHTA and CDR2 FQGTGA. J gave up 3 bases and V 6 bases, and 1 base lay outside the gene matches.

The V and J genes are TRBV2 and TRBJ1-2; 8 bases line up with TRBD1. The germline V gene has CDR1 SNHLY and CDR2 FYNNEI. Trimming took 2 bases from V and 3 from J; bases not matched to a gene: 11. This CDR3 is built from 17 residues. This CDR3 is CASSERAGGPLDYGYTF. CDR3 in DNA: TGTGCCAGCAGTGAAAGGGCAGGGGGCCCTTTAGACTATGGCTACACCTTC.

The table lists this clone with a few counts. The J gene is TRBJ1-2, the V gene TRBV5-1; D gene uncertain. CDR1 SGHRS and CDR2 YFSETQ come from the germline V gene. Trimming removed 5 bases at V and 3 bases at J, with 14 bases between. The CDR3 length is 14 residues. CDR3 loop: CASSHDRGDYGYTF. CDR3 sequence (DNA): TGCGCCAGCAGTCACGATCGGGGTGACTATGGCTACACCTTC.

This clone was observed a single time. The V call is TRBV30, the J call TRBJ1-4; TRBD1 agrees at 9 bases. Germline lookup yields CDR1 GTSNPN and CDR2 SVGIG (reference sequence). This CDR3 has 12 residues. The CDR3 nucleotides are TGTGCGTCCGGGACAGGGTGGGAAAAACTGTTTTTT. Protein sequence: CASGTGWEKLFF.

The chain uses TRBV27 and TRBJ2-1; 10 bases match TRBD2. V was clipped by 8 bases and J by 5 bases; unmatched bases: 9. The length of the CDR3 is 15 residues. Germline values: CDR1 MNHEY, CDR2 SMNVEV (reference sequence). The CDR3: CASGSPSGRDNEQFF. In DNA form, the CDR3 reads TGTGCCAGCGGGTCCCCCAGCGGGAGGGACAATGAGCAGTTCTTC.

The chain has TRBV5-1 and TRBJ1-2, with 8 bases fitting TRBD1. V was clipped by 4 bases and J by 0 bases; unmatched bases: 5. The CDR3 length is 15 residues. The germline V gene has CDR1 SGHRS and CDR2 YFSETQ. This chain's CDR3 is CASSTQGATNYGYTF. DNA for the CDR3: TGCGCCAGCAGCACCCAGGGGGCCACTAACTATGGCTACACCTTC.

The rearrangement joins TRBV3-1 (or the pseudogene TRBV3-2) to TRBJ2-7; TRBD1 matches 8 bases. J was trimmed by 3 bases and V by 1 base; bases with no gene match: 5. The V gene's germline CDR1 is LGHDT and CDR2 YNNKEL (reference sequence). This CDR3 spans 15 amino acids. The CDR3, as DNA: TGTGCCAGCAGCCAAGCAGGACAGGGTCTCTACGAGCAGTACTTC. This sequence encodes CASSQAGQGLYEQYF.

The chain's CDR3 is CASSTLALNTEAFF. The CDR3 DNA reads as TGTGCCAGTAGTACCTTGGCCCTGAACACTGAAGCTTTCTTT. This chain connects TRBV19 to TRBJ1-1; D call uncertain. V was trimmed by 4 bases and J by 0 bases, leaving 9 bases between them. The CDR3 has 14 residues. Per the germline V gene, CDR1 is LNHDA and CDR2 is SQIVND (reference sequence).

The V call is TRBV5-6, the J call TRBJ2-1; the D gene is possibly TRBD2 (5 bases). The CDR3 totals 16 residues. V was pared by 2 bases and J by 2 bases, with 14 bases between. CDR1 and CDR2 from the germline V gene are SGHDT and YYEEEE. In nucleotides, the CDR3 is TGTGCCAGCAGCTTTGGAGGTGGGCAGACCTACAATGAGCAGTTCTTC. This codes for CASSFGGGQTYNEQFF. The full variable domain, completed using reference TRBV5-6 and TRBJ2-1, is DAGVTQSPTHLIKTRGQQVTLRCSPKSGHDTVSWYQQALGQGPQFIFQYYEEEERQRGNFPDRFSGHQFPNYSSELNVNALLLGDSALYLCASSFGGGQTYNEQFFGPGTRLTVL.

This chain uses TRBV18 with TRBJ2-3; 8 bases are a match to TRBD2. With 3 bases clipped from V and 4 bases from J, the junction kept 15 bases outside the gene matches. The CDR3 totals 18 residues. CDR1 is KGHSH and CDR2 is LQKENI in the germline V gene. This chain's CDR3 is CASSPIIGGAYTADTQYF. The CDR3 bases are TGTGCCAGCTCACCGATTATCGGGGGGGCTTACACCGCAGATACGCAGTATTTT.

The gene calls are TRBV5-5 and TRBJ1-2; D gene unclear. CDR1 is SGHKS, CDR2 YYEKEE, per germline (reference sequence). V shed 0 bases and J shed 1 base, with 7 bases lying between them. The CDR3 sequence is 14 residues long. Written as DNA, the CDR3 is TGTGCCAGCAGCTTGGGCAGAAGTAACTATGGCTACACCTTC. As protein: CASSLGRSNYGYTF.

This chain links TRBV29-1 with TRBJ2-3; 7 positions agree with TRBD1. Germline values: CDR1 SQVTM, CDR2 ANQGSEA. V lost 6 bases to trimming and J lost 0 bases; unmatched junction nucleotides: 9. The CDR3 consists of 15 residues. CDR3 sequence reads: CSVTEGTASTDTQYF. As DNA, the CDR3 is TGCAGCGTGACCGAAGGGACAGCTAGCACAGATACGCAGTATTTT.

The J gene is TRBJ2-1, the V gene TRBV14; D is unresolved. The V end lost 6 bases, the J end lost 5 bases, and 5 bases lay between the germline ends. CDR1 and CDR2 (germline): SGHDN, FVKESK. The CDR3 extends over 11 amino acids. The CDR3 bases are TGTGCCAGCAGTCGAGACAATGAGCAGTTCTTC. The encoded protein is CASSRDNEQFF.

The gene calls are TRBV10-3 and TRBJ1-5; D not certain. V shed 3 bases and J shed 6 bases, with 12 bases lying between them. This CDR3 comprises 14 residues. Germline V gives CDR1 ENHRY, CDR2 SYGVKD. CDR3 sequence: CAISDSGRGQPQHF. The CDR3 DNA reads as TGTGCCATCAGTGATTCAGGCCGGGGTCAGCCCCAGCATTTT.

V is TRBV3-1 (or the pseudogene TRBV3-2) and J is TRBJ1-1; tentatively, D is TRBD1 (5 bases). Germline V gene data show CDR1 as LGHDT and CDR2 as YNNKEL (reference sequence). V lost 3 bases to trimming and J lost 8 bases, with 22 bases between them. The CDR3 is made up of 16 amino acids. The CDR3 here is CASSQHPGQGNREAFF. The CDR3 DNA sequence: TGTGCCAGCAGCCAGCACCCCGGCCAGGGCAATAGGGAAGCTTTCTTT.

V and J are TRBV3-1 (or the pseudogene TRBV3-2) and TRBJ1-2, with TRBD1 as a possible D gene (6 bases). Trimming took off 3 bases at V and 7 bases at J, with 12 bases between the two ends. This CDR3 has 13 residues. Germline V gives CDR1 LGHDT, CDR2 YNNKEL (reference sequence). The CDR3 nucleotides are TGTGCCAGCAGCCACGCCAGGGGTGGTGGCTACACCTTC. It yields the protein CASSHARGGGYTF.

The genes are TRBV7-2 and TRBJ1-2; 7 bases align to TRBD1. The CDR3 has 15 residues. After removal of 4 bases from V and 2 bases from J, the junction contained 7 bases not matched to a gene. Germline V gene lookup returns CDR1 SGHTA and CDR2 FQGNSA. CDR3 nucleotide sequence: TGTGCCAGCAGCTCATACAGGGGACTCAACTATGGCTACACCTTC. Encoded protein: CASSSYRGLNYGYTF.

The chain couples TRBV2 to TRBJ2-1; TRBD2 matches 9 bases. V shed 6 bases, J shed 9 bases, and the junction held 9 bases outside the gene matches. The CDR3 is 14 amino acids. Germline-derived CDR1 and CDR2 are SNHLY and FYNNEI. As DNA, the CDR3 is TGTGCCAGCAGCAGGACTTATAGCGGGAGTGAGCAGTTCTTC. This gives the protein CASSRTYSGSEQFF.

The rearrangement links TRBV2 to TRBJ1-5; 8 positions agree with TRBD1. Germline CDR1 SNHLY, CDR2 FYNNEI. V was pared by 4 bases and J by 0 bases, with 11 bases of the junction left unmatched. The CDR3 has 18 residues. The CDR3 DNA sequence: TGTGCCAGCAGTGGAGGCAGGGGGCGATTTCTTAGCAATCAGCCCCAGCATTTT. Translation: CASSGGRGRFLSNQPQHF.

The chain combines TRBV24-1 with TRBJ1-6; D call uncertain. CDR1 and CDR2 from the germline V gene are KGHDR and SFDVKD. Trimming shortened V by 9 bases and J by 7 bases, and 12 bases separated the two germline ends. This CDR3 has 13 residues. As DNA, the CDR3 is TGTGCCACCCAGGCGGAGGCAAATTCACCCCTCCACTTT. This sequence encodes CATQAEANSPLHF.

This chain connects TRBV6-5 to TRBJ1-5; possible D gene TRBD1, 5 bases. Deletions cut 8 bases from V and 0 bases from J, with 8 bases between. CDR1 MNHEY and CDR2 SVGAGI come from the germline V gene. CDR3 length equals 13 residues. This chain's CDR3 is CASGTGSNQPQHF. In DNA, the CDR3 is TGTGCCAGCGGTACAGGTAGCAATCAGCCCCAGCATTTT.

The V call is TRBV28, the J call TRBJ1-5; no clear D gene. V was shortened by 3 bases and J by 6 bases, with 6 bases between the two germline ends. CDR3 size: 12 residues. From germline, CDR1 is MDHEN and CDR2 SYDVKM. CDR3 protein: CASSFRRQPQHF. The CDR3 coding sequence is TGTGCCAGCAGTTTTCGTCGTCAGCCCCAGCATTTT.